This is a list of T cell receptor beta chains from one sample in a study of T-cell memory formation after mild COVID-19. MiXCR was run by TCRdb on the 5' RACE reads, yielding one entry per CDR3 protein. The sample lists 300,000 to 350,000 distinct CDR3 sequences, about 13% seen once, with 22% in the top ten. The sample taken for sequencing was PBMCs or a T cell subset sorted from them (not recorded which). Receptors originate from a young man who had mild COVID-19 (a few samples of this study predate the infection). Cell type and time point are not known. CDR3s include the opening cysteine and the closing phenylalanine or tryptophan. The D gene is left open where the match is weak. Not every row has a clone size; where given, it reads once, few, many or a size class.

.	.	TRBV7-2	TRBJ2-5	CASSLVRNQETQYF	TGTGCCAGCAGCTTAGTGCGGAATCAAGAGACCCAGTACTTC
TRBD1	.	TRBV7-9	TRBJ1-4	CASSHPISDRGSEKLFF	TGTGCCAGCAGCCACCCCATCTCAGACAGGGGGAGTGAAAAACTGTTTTTT
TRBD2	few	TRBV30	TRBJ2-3	CAWSLPGGSSTDTQYF	TGTGCCTGGTCCCTTCCGGGGGGGAGTAGCACAGATACGCAGTATTTT
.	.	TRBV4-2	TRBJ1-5	CASSPVRRGNQPQHF	TGTGCCAGCAGCCCCGTGAGGAGGGGAAATCAGCCCCAGCATTTT
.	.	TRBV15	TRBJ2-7	CATSRDAGPHEQYF	TGTGCCACCAGCAGAGATGCGGGGCCCCACGAGCAGTACTTC
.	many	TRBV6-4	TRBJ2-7	CASSPAPFSYEQYF	TGTGCCAGCAGTCCAGCTCCCTTCTCCTACGAGCAGTACTTC
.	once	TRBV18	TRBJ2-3	CASSVGLTRSDTQYF	TGTGCCAGCTCAGTAGGCTTGACACGGTCAGATACGCAGTATTTT
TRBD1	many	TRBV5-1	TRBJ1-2	CASSLDTTGGVRGYTF	TGCGCCAGCAGCTTAGACACAACAGGGGGAGTACGAGGCTACACCTTC
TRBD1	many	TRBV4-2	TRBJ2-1	CASSQETGDYNEQFF	TGTGCCAGCAGCCAAGAGACAGGGGATTACAATGAGCAGTTCTTC
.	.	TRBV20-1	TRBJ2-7	CSARGGGPSYEQYF	TGCAGTGCTAGGGGCGGGGGCCCCTCCTACGAGCAGTACTTC
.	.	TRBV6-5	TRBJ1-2	CASSYSGHLRSDHYF	TGTGCCAGCAGTTACTCGGGACATTTGCGTTCGGATCACTACTTC
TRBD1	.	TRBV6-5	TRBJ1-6	CASSARQGPYNSPLHF	TGTGCCAGCAGTGCCCGACAGGGTCCCTATAATTCACCCCTCCACTTT
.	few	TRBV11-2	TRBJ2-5	CASSFSPGRFPQETQYF	TGTGCCAGCAGCTTCAGTCCGGGGCGGTTCCCCCAAGAGACCCAGTACTTC
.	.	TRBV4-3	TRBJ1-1	CASSLRTARTEAFF	TGCGCCAGCAGCCTACGCACTGCGAGGACTGAAGCTTTCTTT
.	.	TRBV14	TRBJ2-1	CASSRGPGVGTHEQFF	TGTGCCAGCAGCCGAGGGCCCGGGGTTGGGACCCATGAGCAGTTCTTC
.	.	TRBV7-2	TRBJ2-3	CASRRGGVDTQYF	TGTGCCAGCAGAAGGGGGGGGGTTGATACGCAGTATTTT
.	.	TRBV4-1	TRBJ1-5	CASSQTRGNQPQHF	TGCGCCAGCAGCCAAACCAGGGGAAATCAGCCCCAGCATTTT
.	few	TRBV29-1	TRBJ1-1	CSVEFGGPEAFF	TGCAGCGTTGAGTTCGGGGGCCCTGAAGCTTTCTTT
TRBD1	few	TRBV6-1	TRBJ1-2	CASREDRLSGYTF	TGTGCCAGCAGAGAGGACAGGTTAAGTGGCTACACCTTC
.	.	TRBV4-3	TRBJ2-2	CASSPGSGLSIAGELFF	TGCGCCAGCAGCCCCGGGTCGGGTTTATCGATCGCCGGGGAGCTGTTTTTT
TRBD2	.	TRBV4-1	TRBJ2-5	CASSHGLAGEGETQYF	TGCGCCAGCAGCCACGGACTAGCGGGGGAGGGGGAGACCCAGTACTTC
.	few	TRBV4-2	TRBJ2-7	CASSPRGTGAVHYEQYF	TGTGCCAGCAGCCCCAGAGGGACGGGGGCGGTCCACTACGAGCAGTACTTC
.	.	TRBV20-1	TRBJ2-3	CSARVAGGDTQYF	TGCAGTGCCAGGGTAGCCGGGGGAGATACGCAGTATTTT
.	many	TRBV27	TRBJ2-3	CASSLTAGDVRTDTQYF	TGTGCCAGCAGTTTAACCGCAGGGGACGTGAGGACAGATACGCAGTATTTT
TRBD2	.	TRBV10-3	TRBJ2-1	CAIQGTSGNYNEQFF	TGTGCCATTCAAGGGACTAGCGGGAACTACAATGAGCAGTTCTTC
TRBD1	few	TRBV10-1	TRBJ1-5	CASSELDRGFSGSQPQHF	TGCGCCAGCAGTGAGCTGGACAGGGGATTCTCGGGGAGTCAGCCCCAGCATTTT
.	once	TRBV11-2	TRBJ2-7	CASSFSGDLSYEQYF	TGTGCCAGCAGCTTTTCGGGGGACCTCTCCTACGAGCAGTACTTC
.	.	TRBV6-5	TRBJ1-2	CASSYSMYGDVYGYTF	TGTGCCAGCAGTTACTCGATGTACGGGGACGTCTATGGCTACACCTTC
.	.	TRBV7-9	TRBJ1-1	CASSLPGRGAEAFF	TGTGCCAGCAGCTTACCGGGACGGGGCGCTGAAGCTTTCTTT
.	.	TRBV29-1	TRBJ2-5	CSVPSGTEETQYF	TGCAGCGTTCCTTCCGGGACGGAAGAGACCCAGTACTTC
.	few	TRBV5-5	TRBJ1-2	CASSFGVLANYGYTF	TGTGCCAGCAGCTTCGGGGTTTTAGCTAACTATGGCTACACCTTC
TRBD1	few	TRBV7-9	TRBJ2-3	CASSAARTGGNTDTQYF	TGTGCCAGCAGCGCGGCCAGGACAGGGGGGAACACAGATACGCAGTATTTT
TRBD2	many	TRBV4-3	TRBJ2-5	CASSQAHLGAGGLHQYF	TGCGCCAGCAGCCAAGCACATCTAGGTGCGGGGGGGCTTCACCAGTACTTC
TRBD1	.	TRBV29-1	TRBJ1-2	CSVERQGKGDGYTF	TGCAGCGTTGAAAGACAGGGAAAAGGGGATGGCTACACCTTC